The 3 T cell receptor beta chains below come from one sample, sequenced in a study of T cell responses to AZD1222 COVID-19 vaccine. The repertoire was sequenced with immunoSEQ multiplex PCR; TCRdb's copy has only in-frame clones and lacks some. The sample records 130,000 or so clones, 80% to 90% being singletons. This material consisted of peripheral blood, taken 28 days after the second AZD1222 dose. Receptors originate from an adult who received the AZD1222 COVID-19 vaccine.

This chain uses TRBV24-1 with TRBJ2-7; 8 bases agree with TRBD2. The germline V gene has CDR1 KGHDR and CDR2 SFDVKD. The CDR3 runs 17 residues. Trimming at V came to 5 bases and at J to 2 bases, leaving 13 bases not matched to a gene. CDR3 loop: CATSAGGGSGDPYEQYF. In nucleotides, the CDR3 is TGTGCCACCAGTGCCGGTGGTGGTAGCGGGGACCCCTACGAGCAGTACTTC.

This chain connects TRBV5-1 to TRBJ1-2, with D maybe TRBD1 (6 bases). The germline gives CDR1 SGHRS, CDR2 YFSETQ. The length of the CDR3 is 15 residues. V lost 0 bases and J lost 8, with 17 bases in between. The CDR3 loop is CASSLDPGADEGYTF. Here the CDR3 DNA reads TGCGCCAGCAGCTTGGACCCGGGGGCTGATGAAGGCTACACCTTC.

The rearrangement links TRBV20-1 to TRBJ2-3; 9 bases are shared with TRBD2. The CDR3 runs 14 residues. The germline V gene has CDR1 DFQATT and CDR2 SNEGSKA (reference sequence). V lost 3 bases to trimming and J lost 5 bases; unmatched junction nucleotides: 6. The DNA for the CDR3 is TGCAGTGCTAGTTTAGCGGGGGTACTAGATACGCAGTATTTT. Encoded protein: CSASLAGVLDTQYF.